This T cell receptor (beta chain) was identified during a study of memory CD4+ T cells and cytomegalovirus serostatus. The table came from immunoSEQ multiplex PCR; TCRdb's copy has only in-frame clones and leaves some out. In the table there are some 52,000 clones, around 78% of which are singletons. With V trimmed by 6 bases and J by 3 bases, 6 bases remained unmatched. The CDR3 is 13 residues long. Germline V CDR1 and CDR2: SQVTM, ANQGSEA. The sort gate was single viable CD3+CD4+CD8-CD45RO+ cells for memory CD4+ T cells. CMV serostatus came from serum IgG against pp150, pp28, p38, p52. The receptor's source is an adult in good health and CMV-seronegative. This chain joins TRBV29-1 and TRBJ2-3, with 7 bases lining up with TRBD1. The material sequenced was memory CD4+ T cells from blood. The CDR3 loop reads CSVKGQTTDTQYF. CDR3 sequence (DNA): TGCAGCGTGAAGGGACAGACAACAGATACGCAGTATTTT.